Following are 32 T cell receptor beta chains from one sample sequenced in a study of neurological immune-mediated disorders. MiXCR was run by TCRdb on the 5' RACE reads, yielding one entry per CDR3 protein. The repertoire holds tens of thousands of distinct CDR3 sequences, with roughly 15% as singletons. Time point of the sample: longitudinal time-point 1 (baseline). Sequenced material: PBMCs. Every receptor here comes from a female donor with HTLV-1-associated myelopathy (HAM/TSP).

This clonotype was detected many times. This chain joins TRBV20-1 and TRBJ2-7, with 10 nucleotides matching TRBD1. The CDR3 sequence is 18 residues long. Looked up from germline, CDR1 is DFQATT and CDR2 is SNEGSKA (reference sequence). V lost 0 bases to trimming and J lost 3 bases; unmatched junction nucleotides: 14. CDR3 sequence: CSARDQNRHRDRGYEQYF. In nucleotides, the CDR3 is TGCAGTGCTAGAGATCAAAATCGACACCGGGACAGGGGCTACGAGCAGTACTTC.

This clonotype occurred many times. The chain combines TRBV5-1 with TRBJ1-1, with D uncertain. The germline V gene encodes CDR1 SGHRS and CDR2 YFSETQ. The ends were cut back, 0 bases at V and 0 bases at J, with 9 bases in the middle. The CDR3 contains 15 residues. The CDR3 sequence: CASSLVPEMNTEAFF. CDR3 nucleotides: TGCGCCAGCAGCTTGGTTCCAGAAATGAACACTGAAGCTTTCTTT.

This clonotype came up many times. The V gene is TRBV5-1, the J gene TRBJ2-1; TRBD1 matches at 7 bases. Germline V gives CDR1 SGHRS, CDR2 YFSETQ. After removal of 4 bases from V and 4 bases from J, the junction contained 5 bases not matched to a gene. CDR3 length equals 14 residues. The CDR3 is CASSAGTEYNEQFF. The CDR3 region has the DNA TGCGCCAGCAGCGCCGGGACAGAATACAATGAGCAGTTCTTC.

This clonotype came up many times. The chain recombines TRBV7-2 with TRBJ2-3; D might be TRBD2 (6 bases). The CDR3 contains 15 residues. Germline values: CDR1 SGHTA, CDR2 FQGNSA. V was clipped by 5 bases and J by 5 bases, with 17 bases between them. CDR3 coding DNA: TGTGCCAGCAGCACGCGGGGTGGTGGGGGAGATACGCAGTATTTT. As protein: CASSTRGGGGDTQYF. The complete variable domain, with remaining parts taken from reference TRBV7-2 and TRBJ2-3, reads GAGVSQSPSNKVTEKGKDVELRCDPISGHTALYWYRQSLGQGLEFLIYFQGNSAPDKSGLPSDRFSAERTGGSVSTLTIQRTQQEDSAVYLCASSTRGGGGDTQYFGPGTRLTVL.

In this sample, this clonotype turned up many times. The chain joins TRBV5-1 to TRBJ1-1; 9 bases are shared with TRBD1. Trimming cost V 3 bases and J 1 base; bases outside gene matches: 4. The CDR3 extends over 15 amino acids. Germline-derived CDR1 and CDR2 are SGHRS and YFSETQ. The CDR3 sequence is CASSYQDRGNTEAFF. The CDR3 region has the DNA TGCGCCAGCAGCTACCAGGACAGGGGGAACACTGAAGCTTTCTTT.

This clonotype was detected only a few times. The chain couples TRBV11-2 to TRBJ2-2; D unclear. Germline values: CDR1 SGHAT, CDR2 FQNNGV. Trimming removed 2 bases from V and 1 base from J, with 8 bases in between. The CDR3 contains 15 residues. The CDR3 reads CASSLLTRNTGELFF. CDR3 coding DNA: TGTGCCAGCAGCTTATTGACTCGGAACACCGGGGAGCTGTTTTTT.

The chain is built from TRBV7-7 and TRBJ2-6; 7 nucleotides align to TRBD1. This CDR3 contains 18 residues. The J segment lost 1 base and the V segment lost 5 bases, leaving 11 bases of the junction unmatched. In germline, CDR1 is SSHAT, CDR2 FNYEAQ (reference sequence). CDR3 DNA sequence: TGTGCCAGCAGCCCTAGGGACAGATTTGTTTCTGGGGCCAACGTCCTGACTTTC. The encoded protein is CASSPRDRFVSGANVLTF. Full variable domain (remainder filled in from reference TRBV7-7 and TRBJ2-6): GAGVSQSPRYKVTKRGQDVTLRCDPISSHATLYWYQQALGQGPEFLTYFNYEAQPDKSGLPSDRFSAERPEGSISTLTIQRTEQRDSAMYRCASSPRDRFVSGANVLTFGAGSRLTVL.

The V call is TRBV12-5, the J call TRBJ2-1, with TRBD1 matching 7 bases. Per germline, CDR1 LGHNT and CDR2 FRNRAP. CDR3 length equals 15 residues. V shed 1 base, J shed 7 bases, and the junction held 7 bases outside the gene matches. CDR3 protein: CASGLGTTGTNEQFF. Here the CDR3 DNA reads TGTGCTAGTGGTTTGGGAACGACAGGGACAAATGAGCAGTTCTTC.

The V and J genes are TRBV5-5 and TRBJ2-7; TRBD1 agrees at 9 bases. CDR1 is SGHKS and CDR2 is YYEKEE in the germline V gene (reference sequence). The CDR3 spans 15 residues. J was trimmed by 7 bases and V by 6 bases; bases with no gene match: 14. The CDR3 coding sequence is TGTGCCAGCATGCGGGACCGGGACAGGGTCCGTGAGCAGTACTTC. Translating it yields CASMRDRDRVREQYF. The full variable domain, completed using reference TRBV5-5 and TRBJ2-7, is DAGVTQSPTHLIKTRGQQVTLRCSPISGHKSVSWYQQVLGQGPQFIFQYYEKEERGRGNFPDRFSARQFPNYSSELNVNALLLGDSALYLCASMRDRDRVREQYFGPGTRLTVT.

The chain uses TRBV4-2 and TRBJ2-1; 8 positions match TRBD2. J was trimmed by 0 bases and V by 0 bases; bases with no gene match: 7. The germline V gene has CDR1 LGHNA and CDR2 YNFKEQ. The CDR3 is made up of 18 amino acids. Written as DNA, the CDR3 is TGTGCCAGCAGCCAAGAGGGATACGGGACTAGCTCCTACAATGAGCAGTTCTTC. This encodes CASSQEGYGTSSYNEQFF.

This clonotype was found many times. The V and J genes are TRBV5-1 and TRBJ2-5; 8 bases match TRBD2. The CDR3 is made up of 13 amino acids. Trimming removed 6 bases from V and 2 bases from J; junction bases left unmatched: 3. CDR1 is SGHRS and CDR2 is YFSETQ in the germline V gene. The CDR3 region has the DNA TGCGCCAGCACCCGCGGGGGGCAAGAGACCCAGTACTTC. Encoded protein: CASTRGGQETQYF.

The J gene is TRBJ2-1, the V gene TRBV24-1; 10 bases are shared with TRBD2. The germline CDR1 and CDR2 sequences are KGHDR and SFDVKD. CDR3 length: 16 amino acids. Germline trimming cut 4 bases from V and 2 bases from J; bases unmatched to any gene: 4. The CDR3, as DNA: TGTGCCACCAGTGAGGGAGCGGGGGGGCCCTACAATGAGCAGTTCTTC. Amino acid sequence: CATSEGAGGPYNEQFF.

In its sample, this clonotype was seen many times. The chain employs TRBV5-1 and TRBJ2-6; 8 bases fit TRBD2. The V gene's germline CDR1 is SGHRS and CDR2 YFSETQ. V shed 5 bases and J 1 base; nucleotides not matched to a gene: 5. The CDR3 extends over 16 amino acids. DNA for the CDR3: TGCGCCAGCAGTTCCGGCGGGGGGTCTGGGGCCAACGTCCTGACTTTC. Amino acids: CASSSGGGSGANVLTF. Full variable domain (outside the CDR3, taken from reference TRBV5-1 and TRBJ2-6): KAGVTQTPRYLIKTRGQQVTLSCSPISGHRSVSWYQQTPGQGLQFLFEYFSETQRNKGNFPGRFSGRQFSNSRSEMNVSTLELGDSALYLCASSSGGGSGANVLTFGAGSRLTVL.

In its sample, this clonotype was seen many times. The chain couples TRBV6-5 to TRBJ2-3, with a tentative D call TRBD2 (7 bases). The CDR3 extends over 14 amino acids. V lost 6 bases, J lost 4 bases, and 14 bases lay in between. The germline V gene encodes CDR1 MNHEY and CDR2 SVGAGI. CDR3 in DNA: TGTGCCAGCAGAAGAGGGGGGGGCGCAGATACGCAGTATTTT. Protein: CASRRGGGADTQYF.

This clonotype showed up many times. The V gene is TRBV28, the J gene TRBJ2-3, with D possibly called TRBD1 or TRBD2 (6 bases each). Deletions cut 6 bases from V and 4 bases from J, with 20 bases between. Germline-derived CDR1 and CDR2 are MDHEN and SYDVKM. The CDR3 sequence is 16 residues long. The CDR3: CASRPRGGRVPDTQYF. In DNA form, the CDR3 reads TGTGCCAGCAGGCCCCGAGGGGGGCGAGTTCCAGATACGCAGTATTTT.

In its sample, this clonotype was seen many times. V and J are TRBV5-1 and TRBJ1-6; the D gene is possibly TRBD1 (6 bases). The CDR3 spans 22 residues. Trimming cost V 4 bases and J 0 bases, with 29 bases left between them. CDR1 SGHRS and CDR2 YFSETQ come from the germline V gene. The CDR3 region is CASSLAEATGSLPISYNSPLHF. The CDR3 DNA sequence: TGCGCCAGCAGCCTGGCCGAAGCGACAGGTTCGCTCCCTATCTCCTATAATTCACCCCTCCACTTT.

Ten or more counts support this clonotype. The chain combines TRBV4-1 with TRBJ2-7, with TRBD1 as a possible D gene (5 bases). Germline CDR1 MGHRA, CDR2 YSYEKL. V lost 1 base, J lost 4 bases, and 8 bases lay in between. This CDR3 has 13 residues. The CDR3 sequence: CASSQADRYEQYF. The CDR3 DNA follows: TGCGCCAGCAGCCAAGCAGACAGATACGAGCAGTACTTC.

V is TRBV27 and J is TRBJ2-7; tentatively, D is TRBD1 (6 bases). CDR1 MNHEY and CDR2 SMNVEV come from the germline V gene (reference sequence). The ends were cut back, 4 bases at V and 0 bases at J, with 16 bases in the middle. This CDR3 contains 16 residues. The CDR3 protein is CASSSFLGHGSYEQYF. In nucleotides, the CDR3 is TGTGCCAGCAGTTCCTTTCTGGGACACGGCTCCTACGAGCAGTACTTC.

This clonotype was detected only once. A much larger clonotype is one base distant, so this may be a read error. The chain employs TRBV5-4 and TRBJ1-1; no definite D call. Germline V gives CDR1 SGHNT, CDR2 YYREEE (reference sequence). The CDR3 has 15 residues. CDR3 sequence reads: CAISWEARGNTEAFF. In nucleotides, the CDR3 is TGTGCCATCAGCTGGGAAGCCCGGGGGAACACTGAAGCTTTCTTT.

This clonotype appeared many times. This chain uses TRBV6-2 or TRBV6-3 with TRBJ1-4; weak D call: TRBD1 (5 bases). Trimming cost V 0 bases and J 5 bases, with 28 bases left between them. The CDR3 has 21 residues. Germline V gene sequence: CDR1 MNHEY, CDR2 SVGEGT. CDR3 coding DNA: TGTGCCAGCAGTTACTCTCGATATGCGGACACACCCGCGGAGGGGAATGAAAAACTGTTTTTT. Protein sequence: CASSYSRYADTPAEGNEKLFF.

This clonotype was recorded at least ten times. The genes are TRBV7-9 and TRBJ2-1; D is perhaps TRBD2 (5 bases). CDR1 is SEHNR and CDR2 is FQNEAQ in the germline V gene (reference sequence). V was shortened by 5 bases and J by 2 bases, with 13 bases between the two germline ends. The CDR3 extends over 15 amino acids. The CDR3, as DNA: TGTGCCAGCAGCCATACTAGTGGCCCCTACAATGAGCAGTTCTTC. Translated, it gives CASSHTSGPYNEQFF. Supplemented by reference TRBV7-9 and TRBJ2-1, the full variable domain reads DTGVSQNPRHKITKRGQNVTFRCDPISEHNRLYWYRQTLGQGPEFLTYFQNEAQLEKSRLLSDRFSAERPKGSFSTLEIQRTEQGDSAMYLCASSHTSGPYNEQFFGPGTRLTVL.

This clonotype was recorded at least ten times. The V call is TRBV10-3, the J call TRBJ1-5; D is uncertain. Trimming left V 0 bases short and J 5 bases short, with 8 bases between. The CDR3 is 14 residues long. Germline V gene lookup returns CDR1 ENHRY and CDR2 SYGVKD. The CDR3 bases are TGTGCCATCAGTGAGTCGAGTTTTTATCAGCCCCAGCATTTT. It yields the protein CAISESSFYQPQHF.

In its sample, this clonotype was seen many times. The gene calls are TRBV20-1 and TRBJ2-7; the D gene is possibly TRBD1 (6 bases). Per germline, CDR1 DFQATT and CDR2 SNEGSKA (reference sequence). V lost 5 bases to trimming and J lost 5 bases, with 22 bases between them. The CDR3 extends over 15 amino acids. The CDR3 sequence is CSAETGTPRTDEQYF. The CDR3 region has the DNA TGCAGTGCTGAAACCGGGACACCCCGGACGGACGAGCAGTACTTC.

This clonotype appeared many times. J is TRBJ1-5 and V is TRBV6-5, with unresolved D. This CDR3 spans 12 amino acids. Between the trimmed V and J ends, which lost 4 bases and 8 bases, there was a span of 9 bases. The germline CDR1 and CDR2 sequences are MNHEY and SVGAGI. CDR3 sequence (DNA): TGTGCCAGCAGTTCACCGGGTGAGCCCCAGCATTTT. It is translated as CASSSPGEPQHF.

The table lists this clonotype with many counts. For the CDR3, the DNA is TGCAGCGTCAAGTCCGGGACGCTGGACTACGAGCAGTACTTC. Translating gives CSVKSGTLDYEQYF. The V gene is TRBV29-1, the J gene TRBJ2-7; tentatively, D is TRBD1 or TRBD2 (5 bases each). The germline gives CDR1 SQVTM, CDR2 ANQGSEA. This CDR3 spans 14 amino acids. V gave up 6 bases and J gave up 3 bases, with 18 bases separating them.

This clonotype was counted ten times or more. The chain combines TRBV28 with TRBJ1-5; possible D gene TRBD1, 5 bases. The CDR3 length is 18 residues. Germline-derived CDR1 and CDR2 are MDHEN and SYDVKM. The ends were cut back, 3 bases at V and 0 bases at J, with 18 bases in the middle. The CDR3 nucleotides read TGTGCCAGCAGTTTGTGGTCGACCGGGACGGATAGCAATCAGCCCCAGCATTTT. Translated: CASSLWSTGTDSNQPQHF. Complete variable domain (other parts from reference TRBV28 and TRBJ1-5): DVKVTQSSRYLVKRTGEKVFLECVQDMDHENMFWYRQDPGLGLRLIYFSYDVKMKEKGDIPEGYSVSREKKERFSLILESASTNQTSMYLCASSLWSTGTDSNQPQHFGDGTRLSIL.

Ten or more counts support this clonotype. The rearrangement joins TRBV20-1 to TRBJ2-5; 9 nucleotides align to TRBD2. The trim removed 5 bases at V and 3 bases at J, leaving 10 bases unmatched. Per the germline V gene, CDR1 is DFQATT and CDR2 is SNEGSKA (reference sequence). The CDR3 is 15 residues long. The CDR3 region is CSAPPSGAGKETQYF. DNA of the CDR3: TGCAGTGCTCCGCCTAGCGGGGCGGGAAAAGAGACCCAGTACTTC.

This clonotype was counted at least ten times. This chain connects TRBV28 to TRBJ2-3; D remains ambiguous. V shed 3 bases and J shed 4 bases, with 11 bases lying between them. This CDR3 comprises 14 residues. CDR1 is MDHEN and CDR2 is SYDVKM in the germline V gene. CDR3 DNA: TGTGCCAGCAGTTTCATACAGACGGCAGATACGCAGTATTTT. This gives the protein CASSFIQTADTQYF.

This clonotype showed up many times. This rearrangement joins TRBV29-1 to TRBJ2-1, with D tentatively TRBD1 (6 bases). CDR3 size: 14 residues. Germline CDR1 and CDR2: SQVTM and ANQGSEA. V was shortened by 7 bases and J by 0 bases, with 13 bases between the two germline ends. Here the CDR3 reads CSAGQSLSYNEQFF. CDR3 in DNA: TGCAGCGCCGGACAGAGCCTCTCCTACAATGAGCAGTTCTTC.

At least ten counts were recorded for this clonotype. The chain employs TRBV20-1 and TRBJ1-2; no clear D gene. Germline CDR1 is DFQATT and CDR2 is SNEGSKA (reference sequence). CDR3 length: 15 amino acids. The V end was cut by 3 bases, the J end by 8 bases, with 22 bases between. CDR3 coding DNA: TGCAGTGCTAGTGGTATGCGGGCTATTGTGGAGGGCTACACCTTC. Its translation: CSASGMRAIVEGYTF.

This clonotype was observed at least ten times. At one end the junction does not follow the germline gene, possibly because of a read error. This chain uses TRBV9 with TRBJ2-7, with TRBD1 matching 7 bases. Germline assignment: CDR1 SGDLS and CDR2 YYNGEE. The CDR3 spans 12 residues. CDR3 region: CASSGRTGLTHF. The CDR3 coding sequence is TGTGCCAGCAGCGGACGGACAGGTCTAACGCACTTC.

V usage is TRBV6-2 or TRBV6-3 and J usage is TRBJ2-1; 15 positions agree with TRBD2. This CDR3 contains 17 residues. V trimming: 6 bases; J trimming: 8 bases; junction bases outside the gene matches: 11. The germline CDR1 and CDR2 sequences are MNHEY and SVGEGT. The CDR3 reads CASRGGLAGGSLDEQFF. In DNA, the CDR3 is TGTGCCAGCAGAGGGGGACTAGCGGGGGGTTCCCTCGATGAGCAGTTCTTC.